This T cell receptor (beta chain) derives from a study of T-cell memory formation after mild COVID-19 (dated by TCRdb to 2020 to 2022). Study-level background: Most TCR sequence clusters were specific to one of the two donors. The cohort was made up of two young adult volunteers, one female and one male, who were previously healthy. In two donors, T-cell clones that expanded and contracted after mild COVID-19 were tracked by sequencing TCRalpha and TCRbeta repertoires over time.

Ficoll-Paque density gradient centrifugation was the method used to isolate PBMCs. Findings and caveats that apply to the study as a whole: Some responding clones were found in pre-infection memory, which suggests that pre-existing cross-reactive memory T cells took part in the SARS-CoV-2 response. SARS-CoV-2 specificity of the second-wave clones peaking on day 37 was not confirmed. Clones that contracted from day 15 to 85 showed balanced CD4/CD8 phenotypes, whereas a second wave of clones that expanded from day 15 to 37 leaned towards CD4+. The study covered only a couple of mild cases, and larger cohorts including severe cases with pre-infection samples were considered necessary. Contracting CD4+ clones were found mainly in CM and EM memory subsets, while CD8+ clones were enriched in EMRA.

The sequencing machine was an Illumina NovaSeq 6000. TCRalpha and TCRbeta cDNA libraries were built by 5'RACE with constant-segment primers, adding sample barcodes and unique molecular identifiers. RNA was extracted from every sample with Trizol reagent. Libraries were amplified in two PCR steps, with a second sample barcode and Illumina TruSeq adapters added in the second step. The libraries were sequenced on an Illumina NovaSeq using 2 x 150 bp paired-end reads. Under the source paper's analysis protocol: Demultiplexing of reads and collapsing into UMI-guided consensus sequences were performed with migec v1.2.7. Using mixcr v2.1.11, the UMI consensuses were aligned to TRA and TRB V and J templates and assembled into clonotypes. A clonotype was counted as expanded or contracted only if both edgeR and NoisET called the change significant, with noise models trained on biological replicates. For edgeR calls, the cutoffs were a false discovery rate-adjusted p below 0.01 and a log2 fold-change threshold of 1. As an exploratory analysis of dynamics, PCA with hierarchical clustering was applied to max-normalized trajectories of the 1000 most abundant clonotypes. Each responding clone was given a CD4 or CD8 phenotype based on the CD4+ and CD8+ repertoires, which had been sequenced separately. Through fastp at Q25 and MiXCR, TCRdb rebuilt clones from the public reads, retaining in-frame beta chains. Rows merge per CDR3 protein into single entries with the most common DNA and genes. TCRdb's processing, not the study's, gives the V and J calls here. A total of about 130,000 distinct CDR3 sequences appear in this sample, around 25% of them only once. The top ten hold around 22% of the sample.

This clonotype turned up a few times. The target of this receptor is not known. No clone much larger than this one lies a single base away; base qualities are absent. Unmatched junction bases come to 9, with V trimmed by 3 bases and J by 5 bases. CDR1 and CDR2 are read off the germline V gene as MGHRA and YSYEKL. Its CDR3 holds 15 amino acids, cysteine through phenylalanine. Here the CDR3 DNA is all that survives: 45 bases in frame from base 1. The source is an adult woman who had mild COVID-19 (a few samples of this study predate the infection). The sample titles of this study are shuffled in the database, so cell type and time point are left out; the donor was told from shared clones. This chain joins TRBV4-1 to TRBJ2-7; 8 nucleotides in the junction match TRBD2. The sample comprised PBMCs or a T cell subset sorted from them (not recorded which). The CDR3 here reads CASSQAPGLAHEQYF. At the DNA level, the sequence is TGCGCCAGCAGCCAGGCCCCCGGACTAGCTCACGAGCAGTACTTC.